This passage covers 21 T cell receptor beta chains from one sample sequenced in a study of blood T cell repertoires in COVID-19. Clones were read by immunoSEQ multiplex PCR, and TCRdb kept only the in-frame ones, dropping some. The table has 200,000 to 250,000 clones, 85% to 90% seen once. Sequenced material: peripheral blood. Every receptor here comes from a man aged 45-60 years with COVID-19, enrolled during active disease.

This clone has a handful of counts. The chain recombines TRBV12-3 or TRBV12-4 with TRBJ2-7; a weak D match, TRBD2 (6 bases). The CDR3 is 13 residues long. V lost 5 bases and J 5 bases, leaving 13 bases between the germline ends. The CDR3 is CASSTTRADEQYF. The CDR3 DNA is TGTGCCAGCAGTACGACTAGAGCAGACGAGCAGTACTTC.

The rearrangement uses TRBV10-3 and TRBJ2-2; D is perhaps TRBD1 (6 bases). Germline V gene data show CDR1 as ENHRY and CDR2 as SYGVKD. Trimming removed 11 bases from V and 3 bases from J, with 22 bases in between. CDR3 length: 16 residues. The CDR3: CAANSVGTYYTGELFF. The CDR3 nucleotides are TGTGCCGCTAATTCTGTTGGGACATACTACACCGGGGAGCTGTTTTTT.

Only one count was recorded for this clone. The chain links TRBV28 to TRBJ1-1; D perhaps matches TRBD1 (6 bases). Germline V gene lookup returns CDR1 MDHEN and CDR2 SYDVKM. Trimming removed 6 bases at V and 1 base at J, with 12 bases between. The CDR3 consists of 14 residues. The CDR3 nucleotides are TGTGCCAGCAGGATAGGGACACCGAACACTGAAGCTTTCTTT. This codes for CASRIGTPNTEAFF.

The rearrangement links TRBV7-2 to TRBJ1-6, with TRBD1 matching over 7 bases. CDR1 is SGHTA and CDR2 is FQGNSA in the germline V gene. The ends lost 1 base at V and 7 bases at J; junction bases unmatched: 7. CDR3 length: 16 amino acids. CDR3 loop: CASSLVGGQQNSPLHF. As DNA, the CDR3 is TGTGCCAGCAGCTTAGTTGGGGGACAGCAGAATTCACCCCTCCACTTT.

The genes are TRBV28 and TRBJ1-2, with no clear D. The CDR3 loop spans 14 amino acids. The V gene's germline CDR1 is MDHEN and CDR2 SYDVKM. The V end lost 4 bases, the J end lost 1 base, and 10 bases lay between the germline ends. The CDR3 nucleotides are TGTGCCAGCAGTTCCTCTGCGGGTAACTATGGCTACACCTTC. Translation gives CASSSSAGNYGYTF.

The V call is TRBV29-1, the J call TRBJ1-2; tentatively, D is TRBD1 (5 bases). CDR3 size: 12 residues. V was cut by 1 base and J by 3 bases, with 6 bases left in between. Germline V gene data show CDR1 as SQVTM and CDR2 as ANQGSEA. The CDR3 DNA sequence: TGCAGCGTTGAAGGGGGGGACTATGGCTACACCTTC. Translation: CSVEGGDYGYTF.

The rearrangement links TRBV30 to TRBJ2-1; unclear D gene. The V gene's germline CDR1 is GTSNPN and CDR2 SVGIG (reference sequence). The CDR3 sequence is 12 residues long. V shed 1 base and J shed 9 bases, with 10 bases lying between them. As DNA, the CDR3 is TGTGCCTGGAGTGCGTCTGTTAGTGAGCAGTTCTTC. Translating it yields CAWSASVSEQFF. Complete variable domain (other parts from reference TRBV30 and TRBJ2-1): SQTIHQWPATLVQPVGSPLSLECTVEGTSNPNLYWYRQAAGRGLQLLFYSVGIGQISSEVPQNLSASRPQDRQFILSSKKLLLSDSGFYLCAWSASVSEQFFGPGTRLTVL.

The chain joins TRBV5-1 to TRBJ2-7, with TRBD2 matching 7 bases. CDR3 size: 19 residues. Trimming at V came to 2 bases and at J to 2 bases, leaving 19 bases not matched to a gene. CDR1 SGHRS and CDR2 YFSETQ come from the germline V gene. The CDR3 loop reads CASSFGLGGEYKPPYEQYF. In DNA form, the CDR3 reads TGCGCCAGCAGCTTTGGGCTGGGGGGGGAATACAAACCTCCCTACGAGCAGTACTTC.

The CDR3 DNA reads as TGTGCCAGCAGTTTATCTCCCAGCGGGGGGCAAGAGACCCAGTACTTC. Translating it yields CASSLSPSGGQETQYF. V and J are TRBV28 and TRBJ2-5; TRBD2 matches at 9 bases. Losses at the gene ends were 1 base for V and 2 bases for J; bases not matched to a gene: 5. The CDR3 is 16 amino acids. Looked up from germline, CDR1 is MDHEN and CDR2 is SYDVKM.

The chain couples TRBV12-3 or TRBV12-4 to TRBJ2-5; 7 bases are shared with TRBD1. The CDR3 contains 13 residues. With V trimmed by 5 bases and J by 2 bases, 2 bases remained unmatched. The CDR3 sequence is CASSTGVQETQYF. The CDR3 DNA reads TGTGCCAGCAGTACAGGGGTGCAAGAGACCCAGTACTTC.

This chain uses TRBV2 with TRBJ2-3, with D unresolved. With 7 bases removed from V and 0 bases from J, the gap between germline ends came to 8 bases. Germline V gene data show CDR1 as SNHLY and CDR2 as FYNNEI. The CDR3 runs 13 residues. The DNA of the CDR3 is TGTGCCAGCATTGTCAGAAGCACAGATACGCAGTATTTT. This encodes CASIVRSTDTQYF.

The CDR3 DNA sequence: TGTGCCAGCAGCATAGCGGGCTACGAGCAGTACTTC. It yields the protein CASSIAGYEQYF. This chain uses TRBV5-4 with TRBJ2-7; TRBD2 matches 7 bases. Unmatched junction bases numbered 1, after V lost 4 bases and J lost 3 bases. Germline CDR1 and CDR2: SGHNT and YYREEE (reference sequence). The CDR3 consists of 12 residues.

The gene calls are TRBV25-1 and TRBJ1-4; D gene ambiguous. Germline CDR1 and CDR2: MGHDK and SYGVNS. This CDR3 region has 16 residues. The V gene lost 6 bases and the J gene lost 6 bases, with 20 bases spanning the gap. The DNA of the CDR3 is TGTGCCAGCAGGGGGTTTGAGAAGGAGGGCGATGAAAAACTGTTTTTT. As protein: CASRGFEKEGDEKLFF. Using reference TRBV25-1 and TRBJ1-4 for the parts outside the CDR3, the full variable domain is EADIYQTPRYLVIGTGKKITLECSQTMGHDKMYWYQQDPGMELHLIHYSYGVNSTEKGDLSSESTVSRIRTEHFPLTLESARPSHTSQYLCASRGFEKEGDEKLFFGSGTQLSVL.

In DNA, the CDR3 is TGTGCCAGCAGTTACACAGGACTAGCGGGGGCGGGCGAGCAGTACTTC. This gives the protein CASSYTGLAGAGEQYF. The genes are TRBV6-5 and TRBJ2-7, with 13 nucleotides matching TRBD2. Per the germline V gene, CDR1 is MNHEY and CDR2 is SVGAGI. V was clipped by 2 bases and J by 6 bases; unmatched bases: 7. The CDR3 covers 16 residues.

The rearrangement uses TRBV5-4 and TRBJ1-2; a possible D gene is TRBD1 (6 bases). CDR1 SGHNT and CDR2 YYREEE come from the germline V gene (reference sequence). This CDR3 is built from 17 residues. The V end lost 0 bases, the J end lost 3 bases, and 18 bases lay between the germline ends. The CDR3 DNA reads as TGTGCCAGCAGCTTGGTACAGGGCTTACGGTTTGACTATGGCTACACCTTC. This encodes CASSLVQGLRFDYGYTF.

This chain joins TRBV6-6 and TRBJ2-1, with 8 nucleotides matching TRBD1. The V and J ends lost 6 bases and 9 bases, in that order; junction bases with no gene match: 7. CDR1 MNHNY and CDR2 SVGAGI come from the germline V gene (reference sequence). The CDR3 runs to 13 residues. CDR3 region: CASSPETGGEQFF. Here the CDR3 DNA reads TGTGCCAGCAGCCCAGAAACAGGGGGTGAGCAGTTCTTC.

V and J are TRBV9 and TRBJ1-4; D might be TRBD1 (5 bases). Germline loops: CDR1 SGDLS, CDR2 YYNGEE. This CDR3 contains 16 residues. V shed 0 bases and J shed 4 bases, with 13 bases lying between them. CDR3: CASSVATGVFNEKLFF. The DNA for the CDR3 is TGTGCCAGCAGCGTAGCTACGGGGGTTTTTAATGAAAAACTGTTTTTT. Looking up the rest from reference TRBV9 and TRBJ1-4 gives the full variable domain: DSGVTQTPKHLITATGQRVTLRCSPRSGDLSVYWYQQSLDQGLQFLIQYYNGEERAKGNILERFSAQQFPDLHSELNLSSLELGDSALYFCASSVATGVFNEKLFFGSGTQLSVL.

The rearrangement links TRBV6-4 to TRBJ2-1; 7 bases are a match to TRBD2. CDR1 and CDR2 (germline): MRHNA, SNTAGT. The CDR3 runs to 15 residues. The ends lost 7 bases at V and 1 base at J; junction bases unmatched: 7. CDR3 DNA: TGTGCCAGCAAGGAGACTAGCAATTCCTACAATGAGCAGTTCTTC. It is translated as CASKETSNSYNEQFF.

The rearrangement links TRBV18 to TRBJ1-1; tentative D call: TRBD1 (5 bases). The ends were cut back, 2 bases at V and 1 base at J, with 17 bases in the middle. CDR1 is KGHSH, CDR2 LQKENI, per germline. The CDR3 extends over 17 amino acids. The CDR3 is CASSPGAHDIANTEAFF. The CDR3 nucleotides read TGTGCCAGCTCACCAGGGGCCCATGACATCGCGAACACTGAAGCTTTCTTT.

This clone was seen just once. Distinct nucleotide sequences in the sample also encode this CDR3. V gene TRBV3-1 (or the pseudogene TRBV3-2) combines with J gene TRBJ1-5, with 10 positions matching TRBD1. J gave up 6 bases and V 1 base, and 0 bases lay outside the gene matches. The CDR3 sequence is 14 residues long. Germline CDR1 and CDR2: LGHDT and YNNKEL (reference sequence). The CDR3 sequence is CASSQGTGGQPQHF. Written as DNA, the CDR3 is TGTGCCAGCAGCCAAGGGACAGGGGGTCAGCCCCAGCATTTT.

This clone appeared once. V is TRBV19 and J is TRBJ1-5, with D perhaps TRBD1 (5 bases). Germline V lookup: CDR1 LNHDA, CDR2 SQIVND (reference sequence). V was cut by 1 base and J by 3 bases, with 10 bases left in between. The CDR3 has 15 amino acids. CDR3 bases: TGTGCCAGTAGTATAGGGCGACAGCTCAATCAGCCCCAGCATTTT. It codes for CASSIGRQLNQPQHF.